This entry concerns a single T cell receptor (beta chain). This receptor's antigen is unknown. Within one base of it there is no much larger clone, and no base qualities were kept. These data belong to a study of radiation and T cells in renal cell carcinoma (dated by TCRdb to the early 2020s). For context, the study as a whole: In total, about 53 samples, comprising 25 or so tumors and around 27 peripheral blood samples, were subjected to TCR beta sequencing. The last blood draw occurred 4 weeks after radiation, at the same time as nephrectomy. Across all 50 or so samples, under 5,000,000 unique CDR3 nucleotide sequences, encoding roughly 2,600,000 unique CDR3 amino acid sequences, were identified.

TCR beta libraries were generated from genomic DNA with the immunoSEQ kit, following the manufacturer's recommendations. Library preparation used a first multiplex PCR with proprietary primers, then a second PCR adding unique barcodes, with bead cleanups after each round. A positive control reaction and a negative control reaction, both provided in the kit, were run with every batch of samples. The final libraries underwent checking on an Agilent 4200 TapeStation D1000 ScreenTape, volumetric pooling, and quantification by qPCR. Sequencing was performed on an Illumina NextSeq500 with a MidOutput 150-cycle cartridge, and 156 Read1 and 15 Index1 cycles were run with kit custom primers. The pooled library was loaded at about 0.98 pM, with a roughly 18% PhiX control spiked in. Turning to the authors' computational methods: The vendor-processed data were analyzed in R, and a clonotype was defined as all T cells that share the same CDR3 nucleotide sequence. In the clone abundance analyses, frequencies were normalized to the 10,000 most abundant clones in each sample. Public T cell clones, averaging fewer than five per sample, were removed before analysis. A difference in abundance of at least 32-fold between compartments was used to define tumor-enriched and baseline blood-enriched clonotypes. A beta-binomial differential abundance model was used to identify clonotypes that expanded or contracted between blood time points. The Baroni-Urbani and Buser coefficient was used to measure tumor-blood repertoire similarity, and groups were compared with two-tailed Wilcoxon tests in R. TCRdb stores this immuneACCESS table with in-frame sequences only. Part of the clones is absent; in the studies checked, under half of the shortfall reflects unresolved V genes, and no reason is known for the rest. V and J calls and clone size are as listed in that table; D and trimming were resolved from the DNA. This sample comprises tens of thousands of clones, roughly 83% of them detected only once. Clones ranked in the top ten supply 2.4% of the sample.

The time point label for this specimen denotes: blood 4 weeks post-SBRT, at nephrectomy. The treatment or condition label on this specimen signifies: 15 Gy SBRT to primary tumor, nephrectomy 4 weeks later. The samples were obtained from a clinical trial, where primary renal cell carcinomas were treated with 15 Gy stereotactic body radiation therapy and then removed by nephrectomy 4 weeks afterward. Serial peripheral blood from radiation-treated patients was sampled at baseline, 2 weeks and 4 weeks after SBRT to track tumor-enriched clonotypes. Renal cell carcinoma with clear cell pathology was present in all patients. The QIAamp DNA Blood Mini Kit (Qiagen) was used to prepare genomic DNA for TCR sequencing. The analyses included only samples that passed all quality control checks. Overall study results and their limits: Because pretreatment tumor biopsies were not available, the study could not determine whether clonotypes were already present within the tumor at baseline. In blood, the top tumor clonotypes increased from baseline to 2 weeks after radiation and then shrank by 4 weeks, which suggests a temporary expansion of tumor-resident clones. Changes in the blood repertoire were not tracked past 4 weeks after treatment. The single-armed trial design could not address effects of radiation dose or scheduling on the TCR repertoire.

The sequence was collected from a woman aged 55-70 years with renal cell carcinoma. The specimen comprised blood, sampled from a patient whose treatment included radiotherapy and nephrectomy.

CDR3 protein: CASSPVRYNEQFF. The nucleotides read TGTGCCAGCAGCCCCGTCCGATACAATGAGCAGTTCTTC. The V and J genes are TRBV5-6 and TRBJ2-1; the D gene cannot be named for sure. Deletion took 4 bases off V and 4 bases off J, with a span of 9 bases between the germline ends. The germline V gene supplies CDR1 SGHDT and CDR2 YYEEEE. The CDR3 numbers 13 residues from cysteine through phenylalanine. The kept DNA is CDR3 alone, 39 bases in frame from the first base. Where the CDR3 stops, the reference TRBV5-6 and TRBJ2-1 genes take over; the full variable domain is DAGVTQSPTHLIKTRGQQVTLRCSPKSGHDTVSWYQQALGQGPQFIFQYYEEEERQRGNFPDRFSGHQFPNYSSELNVNALLLGDSALYLCASSPVRYNEQFFGPGTRLTVL.